This T cell receptor beta chain was recorded in a study of blood T cell repertoires in COVID-19. Assay used: immunoSEQ multiplex PCR; TCRdb lists only in-frame clones, some missing. Of fewer than 110,000 clones listed, approximately 88% are singletons. J lost 3 bases, V lost 3 bases, and 10 bases had no gene match. The length of the CDR3 is 17 residues. Germline CDR1 and CDR2: DFQATT and SNEGSKA (reference sequence). Specimen: peripheral blood. This rearrangement joins TRBV20-1 to TRBJ2-1; 11 bases align to TRBD2. The sequence was obtained from a man in his forties with active or convalescent COVID-19. The CDR3 region has the DNA TGCAGTGCTAGTCCTTCCGGGACTAGCGGAGGCTACAATGAGCAGTTCTTC. Protein product: CSASPSGTSGGYNEQFF.